This T cell receptor (beta chain) came from a study of human T cells and chemical hapten exposure. Findings and limits, study-wide: Unchanged with DPC sensitization were TCRs above 1 in 1000 frequency.

Per germline, CDR1 SGDLS and CDR2 YYNGEE. CDR3 size: 15 residues. About this clonotype itself: Antigen unknown. A much bigger clone sits one base away, suggesting this may be a read error.

Time point defined: healthy volunteer bleed at 2 weeks. The template was total RNA from unfractionated whole blood. The study's library attached unique molecular identifiers to single cDNA molecules. Under the authors' procedure: Counts of TCRs in each sample centred on a median of about 96,000 and extended from approximately 25,000 to 650,000. TCRdb reprocessed the RACE reads with MiXCR, giving one entry per CDR3 protein. TCRdb, not the original authors, processed these V and J calls. Among about 28,000 distinct CDR3 sequences listed, 6.5% to 9% were seen once. The sequenced material came from whole blood. This receptor was taken from a human donor in good health. Some clones in this sample may be carry-over from other donors' samples. This chain uses TRBV9 with TRBJ1-6; 10 bases are shared with TRBD1. CDR3 sequence: CASSPSGTGVEALQF. The DNA for the CDR3 is TGTGCCAGCAGCCCCTCGGGGACAGGGGTTGAAGCCCTCCAATTT.